This T cell receptor (beta chain) is from a study of T cells after yellow fever vaccination. TCRdb independently ran MiXCR on the 5' RACE reads; one entry per CDR3 protein. The table records approximately 170,000 distinct CDR3 sequences, about 11% of them present only once. This clonotype was observed a handful of times. The CDR3 is 13 residues long. V lost 0 bases to trimming and J lost 9 bases, with 12 bases between them. Looked up from germline, CDR1 is MNHEY and CDR2 is SVGEGT. This receptor was identified in a man between 18 and 29 years old who received the YFV17D yellow fever vaccine. This chain uses TRBV6-2 or TRBV6-3 with TRBJ2-7; D gene ambiguous. The material sequenced was CD8+ T cells sorted from PBMCs, taken 15 days after the yellow fever booster vaccination. The chain's CDR3 is CASSYSNGYRQYV. CDR3 DNA: TGTGCCAGCAGTTACTCGAACGGATATCGGCAGTACGTC.